The 15 T cell receptor beta chains below were found in one sample sequenced in a study of T cell repertoires in cytomegalovirus infection. TCRdb re-called the reads with MiXCR, one entry per CDR3 protein. The sample lists some 320,000 distinct CDR3 sequences, almost 30% occurring once. No antigens are known for them. Sequenced material: cultured PBMCs, taken from culture after CMV antigen stimulation. Source of these receptors: a human donor in good health (CMV status not recorded). Some clones in this sample may be carry-over from other donors' samples.

The rearrangement joins TRBV12-3 or TRBV12-4 to TRBJ1-1, with 9 bases identical to TRBD1. Trimming cost V 4 bases and J 0 bases; bases outside gene matches: 6. The CDR3 spans 16 residues. The CDR3: CASSSRTGAMNTEAFF. CDR3 nucleotides: TGTGCCAGCAGTTCCCGGACAGGGGCCATGAACACTGAAGCTTTCTTT.

The J gene is TRBJ2-7, the V gene TRBV11-1; D perhaps matches TRBD2 (7 bases). Germline assignment: CDR1 SGHAT and CDR2 FQDESV (reference sequence). Trimming cost V 3 bases and J 3 bases, with 12 bases left between them. The CDR3 runs 14 residues. The CDR3 sequence is CASSLGGLNYEQYF. Written as DNA, the CDR3 is TGTGCCAGCAGCTTGGGGGGGCTGAACTACGAGCAGTACTTC.

This clonotype was found many times. The chain is built from TRBV11-2 and TRBJ1-5; D call uncertain. V was clipped by 4 bases and J by 7 bases, with 11 bases between them. The CDR3 is 13 amino acids. Germline loops: CDR1 SGHAT, CDR2 FQNNGV. The CDR3 protein is CASSYNTGQPQHF. The CDR3 DNA is TGTGCCAGCAGCTACAACACGGGCCAGCCCCAGCATTTT.

The rearrangement uses TRBV20-1 and TRBJ2-7; 7 bases agree with TRBD1. V dropped 5 bases and J dropped 2; count of bases not matched to a gene: 3. The CDR3 covers 12 residues. Germline-derived CDR1 and CDR2 are DFQATT and SNEGSKA (reference sequence). The CDR3 DNA follows: TGCAGTGCTGGGGACAGCCCCTACGAGCAGTACTTC. This codes for CSAGDSPYEQYF.

This clonotype was found a few times. The gene calls are TRBV19 and TRBJ1-2; TRBD1 matches 9 bases. V lost 4 bases to trimming and J lost 6 bases; unmatched junction nucleotides: 9. Germline assignment: CDR1 LNHDA and CDR2 SQIVND (reference sequence). CDR3 size: 15 residues. The CDR3 region has the DNA TGTGCCAGTAGTACCCGGGACAGGGTTTGGGATGGCTACACCTTC. This codes for CASSTRDRVWDGYTF.

The genes are TRBV7-8 and TRBJ1-1, with TRBD1 matching over 8 bases. CDR3 length: 13 residues. Germline CDR1 is SGHVS and CDR2 is FQNEAQ. V gave up 5 bases and J gave up 5 bases; unmatched junction bases: 4. The DNA of the CDR3 is TGTGCCAGCAGCCGACAGGGGACGACTGAAGCTTTCTTT. Encoded protein: CASSRQGTTEAFF.

In this sample, this clonotype turned up a few times. The chain is built from TRBV19 and TRBJ2-1, with 8 bases fitting TRBD2. The V gene's germline CDR1 is LNHDA and CDR2 SQIVND (reference sequence). Germline trimming cut 4 bases from V and 7 bases from J; bases unmatched to any gene: 9. The CDR3 totals 15 residues. CDR3 DNA: TGTGCCAGTAGTACTATAGCGGGGATCTTGAATGAGCAGTTCTTC. Amino acids: CASSTIAGILNEQFF.

This clonotype was counted at least ten times. This sequence joins TRBV12-5 and TRBJ2-3; TRBD1 aligns across 9 bases. CDR1 and CDR2 from the germline V gene are LGHNT and FRNRAP. Trimming took 0 bases from V and 6 from J; bases not matched to a gene: 4. CDR3 length equals 15 residues. CDR3 region: CASGLVQGASDTQYF. Here the CDR3 DNA reads TGTGCTAGTGGTTTGGTACAGGGGGCGTCTGATACGCAGTATTTT.

V usage is TRBV19 and J usage is TRBJ1-2; the match to TRBD1 covers 10 bases. With V trimmed by 3 bases and J by 4 bases, 2 bases remained unmatched. The CDR3 is 14 amino acids. Germline V gene lookup returns CDR1 LNHDA and CDR2 SQIVND (reference sequence). The CDR3 DNA reads as TGTGCCAGTAGTATTGGGGACAGGGGCTATGGCTACACCTTC. Its translation: CASSIGDRGYGYTF.

The chain joins TRBV24-1 to TRBJ2-1; tentative D call: TRBD1 (6 bases). The CDR3 contains 15 residues. Trimming took 4 bases from V and 4 from J, leaving 13 bases between them. Per germline, CDR1 KGHDR and CDR2 SFDVKD. CDR3 loop: CATSEGAGVYNEQFF. CDR3 bases: TGTGCCACCAGTGAGGGGGCAGGGGTTTACAATGAGCAGTTCTTC.

This rearrangement joins TRBV6-5 to TRBJ1-1, with 9 bases matching TRBD1. The CDR3 covers 15 residues. Germline values: CDR1 MNHEY, CDR2 SVGAGI. V dropped 7 bases and J dropped 5; count of bases not matched to a gene: 11. CDR3 residues: CASNSAGTGKTEAFF. CDR3 DNA sequence: TGTGCCAGCAATTCCGCCGGGACAGGGAAAACTGAAGCTTTCTTT.

The chain employs TRBV7-6 and TRBJ1-2, with D perhaps TRBD1 (5 bases). The CDR3 has 14 residues. CDR1 SGHVS and CDR2 FNYEAQ come from the germline V gene. V was cut by 1 base and J by 7 bases, with 13 bases left in between. The CDR3 loop reads CASSLEWGVGGYTF. As DNA, the CDR3 is TGTGCCAGCAGCTTAGAATGGGGCGTAGGTGGCTACACCTTC. Full variable domain (outside the CDR3, taken from reference TRBV7-6 and TRBJ1-2): GAGVSQSPRYKVTKRGQDVALRCDPISGHVSLYWYRQALGQGPEFLTYFNYEAQQDKSGLPNDRFSAERPEGSISTLTIQRTEQRDSAMYRCASSLEWGVGGYTFGSGTRLTVV.

The chain employs TRBV4-1 and TRBJ1-2, with D perhaps TRBD1 (6 bases). This CDR3 is built from 15 residues. Germline CDR1 MGHRA, CDR2 YSYEKL. With 4 bases removed from V and 5 bases from J, the gap between germline ends came to 17 bases. The CDR3 DNA is TGCGCCAGCAGCCCCCCGGACAGAGTTGGGTATGGCTACACCTTC. Protein product: CASSPPDRVGYGYTF.

The chain joins TRBV12-3 or TRBV12-4 to TRBJ2-7, with D unclear. Trimming cost V 6 bases and J 3 bases, with 6 bases left between them. This CDR3 contains 11 residues. This CDR3 reads CASSRHYEQYF. CDR3 bases: TGTGCCAGCAGCCGACACTACGAGCAGTACTTC.

The chain carries TRBV7-2 and TRBJ2-7, with 9 bases aligning to TRBD2. The CDR3 covers 14 residues. Germline lookup yields CDR1 SGHTA and CDR2 FQGNSA. With 5 bases clipped from V and 6 bases from J, the junction kept 8 bases outside the gene matches. The CDR3 protein is CASSLGLAGPEQYF. DNA of the CDR3: TGTGCCAGCAGCCTTGGGCTAGCGGGACCCGAGCAGTACTTC.